The 30 T cell receptor beta chains presented below share a single source sample, sequenced in a study of T cell clonotyping in hematopoietic cell transplantation. Time point indicated: recipient sample about 28 days before transplant, after cytoreduction. Data came from immunoSEQ multiplex PCR; TCRdb stores just in-frame clones and leaves some out. Counted here are about 76,000 clones, about 96% occurring once; the ten biggest clones make up under 2%. Sequenced here: peripheral blood mononuclear cells, sampled before stem cell transplant. The source is a woman between 45 and 65 years old with acute myeloid leukemia. Some clones in this sample may be carry-over from other donors' samples.

The V and J genes are TRBV15 and TRBJ1-2; D remains ambiguous. Trimming removed 5 bases from V and 2 bases from J, with 12 bases in between. The CDR3 runs 14 residues. The germline V gene encodes CDR1 LNHNV and CDR2 YYDKDF (reference sequence). CDR3 sequence reads: CATSRKQMNYGYTF. The CDR3 nucleotides read TGTGCCACCAGCCGGAAGCAGATGAACTATGGCTACACCTTC.

The DNA of the CDR3 is TGTGCCAGCAGGGCCCCCCGCGGAACCCAGTACTTC. It is translated as CASRAPRGTQYF. V usage is TRBV6-1 and J usage is TRBJ2-5; D not certain. V shed 6 bases and J shed 8 bases, with 13 bases lying between them. Germline CDR1 MNHNS, CDR2 SASEGT. The CDR3 sequence is 12 residues long.

J is TRBJ2-7 and V is TRBV6-5, with D possibly TRBD1 on 7 matching bases. The CDR3 is 15 residues long. V gave up 4 bases and J gave up 2 bases, with 15 bases separating them. Germline assignment: CDR1 MNHEY and CDR2 SVGAGI. In DNA form, the CDR3 reads TGTGCCAGCAGTTCTGCGGGACAGAAGCCCTACGAGCAGTACTTC. Its translation: CASSSAGQKPYEQYF.

The chain uses TRBV11-3 and TRBJ1-5; TRBD1 might be the D (6 bases). This CDR3 has 14 residues. Germline-derived CDR1 and CDR2 are SGHNT and YENEEA. V gave up 5 bases and J gave up 7 bases, with 15 bases separating them. The CDR3 loop is CASSRGEGGQPQHF. In DNA form, the CDR3 reads TGTGCCAGCAGCCGGGGGGAAGGGGGGCAGCCCCAGCATTTT. Full variable domain (rest looked up from reference TRBV11-3 and TRBJ1-5): EAGVVQSPRYKIIEKKQPVAFWCNPISGHNTLYWYLQNLGQGPELLIRYENEEAVDDSQLPKDRFSAERLKGVDSTLKIQPAELGDSAVYLCASSRGEGGQPQHFGDGTRLSIL.

This clone appeared once. The CDR3 reads CATSGTGGNTEAFF. The CDR3 nucleotides read TGTGCCACCTCCGGGACAGGGGGAAACACTGAAGCTTTCTTT. This sequence joins TRBV25-1 and TRBJ1-1; TRBD1 agrees at 11 bases. The CDR3 contains 14 residues. Trimming removed 10 bases from V and 2 bases from J; junction bases left unmatched: 6. Germline V CDR1 and CDR2: MGHDK, SYGVNS.

This rearrangement joins TRBV27 to TRBJ1-2, with 9 bases fitting TRBD1. V trimming: 4 bases; J trimming: 6 bases; junction bases outside the gene matches: 15. This CDR3 is 17 amino acids long. Germline-derived CDR1 and CDR2 are MNHEY and SMNVEV (reference sequence). The CDR3 sequence: CASSSSRDRVAPNGYTF. The CDR3, as DNA: TGTGCCAGCAGTTCGTCCCGGGACAGGGTTGCGCCTAATGGCTACACCTTC.

V usage is TRBV7-2 and J usage is TRBJ1-1; D is uncertain. The germline V and J ends were trimmed by 4 bases and 3 bases, with 3 bases remaining between them. Germline CDR1 is SGHTA and CDR2 is FQGNSA. This CDR3 spans 11 amino acids. The CDR3 region has the DNA TGTGCCAGCAGCTGGCACACTGAAGCTTTCTTT. It is translated as CASSWHTEAFF. The full variable domain, with the rest looked up from reference TRBV7-2 and TRBJ1-1, is GAGVSQSPSNKVTEKGKDVELRCDPISGHTALYWYRQSLGQGLEFLIYFQGNSAPDKSGLPSDRFSAERTGGSVSTLTIQRTQQEDSAVYLCASSWHTEAFFGQGTRLTVV.

The chain recombines TRBV9 with TRBJ1-1; D possibly corresponds to TRBD1 (6 bases). V was clipped by 1 base and J by 2 bases, with 9 bases between them. CDR3 size: 14 residues. CDR1 and CDR2 from the germline V gene are SGDLS and YYNGEE. The CDR3 here is CASSVIQGNTEAFF. For the CDR3, the DNA is TGTGCCAGCAGCGTAATACAGGGCAACACTGAAGCTTTCTTT.

The CDR3: CASSPGDPNQPQHF. In DNA form, the CDR3 reads TGCGCCAGCAGCCCGGGGGATCCCAATCAGCCCCAGCATTTT. The chain joins TRBV5-1 to TRBJ1-5; perhaps TRBD1 as D (5 bases). Germline loops: CDR1 SGHRS, CDR2 YFSETQ. With 4 bases removed from V and 3 bases from J, the gap between germline ends came to 11 bases. CDR3 size: 14 residues.

The chain carries TRBV19 and TRBJ2-5, with 7 nucleotides matching TRBD1. The CDR3 spans 14 residues. After removal of 8 bases from V and 0 bases from J, the junction contained 6 bases not matched to a gene. Germline lookup yields CDR1 LNHDA and CDR2 SQIVND (reference sequence). The CDR3 here is CASSTGPYQETQYF. The CDR3 nucleotides are TGTGCCAGTTCGACAGGGCCCTACCAAGAGACCCAGTACTTC. Together with reference TRBV19 and TRBJ2-5, the CDR3 gives the full variable domain: DGGITQSPKYLFRKEGQNVTLSCEQNLNHDAMYWYRQDPGQGLRLIYYSQIVNDFQKGDIAEGYSVSREKKESFPLTVTSAQKNPTAFYLCASSTGPYQETQYFGPGTRLLVL.

This rearrangement joins TRBV4-2 to TRBJ1-3, with D perhaps matching TRBD1 (6 bases). Germline CDR1 reads LGHNA; CDR2 reads YNFKEQ. The CDR3 covers 17 residues. The V and J ends lost 0 bases and 8 bases respectively, with 20 bases between them. The CDR3 here is CASSQDADTPRGDTIYF. In DNA, the CDR3 is TGTGCCAGCAGCCAAGATGCCGACACTCCAAGGGGGGACACCATATATTTT.

V usage is TRBV9 and J usage is TRBJ2-3; 10 nucleotides match TRBD2. The germline gives CDR1 SGDLS, CDR2 YYNGEE. This CDR3 region has 17 residues. With 3 bases clipped from V and 2 bases from J, the junction kept 9 bases outside the gene matches. CDR3 sequence reads: CASSASRTSGTTDTQYF. DNA of the CDR3: TGTGCCAGCAGCGCCAGCCGGACTAGCGGTACCACAGATACGCAGTATTTT.

The chain joins TRBV6-5 to TRBJ2-2; D is ambiguous. The tail of the sequence fits TRBJ1-4 better, so the J call may be wrong. CDR1 and CDR2 from the germline V gene are MNHEY and SVGAGI. The length of the CDR3 is 15 residues. CDR3 residues: CASSPPRLRGVKLFF. Written as DNA, the CDR3 is TGTGCCAGCAGCCCCCCTAGGTTGCGCGGGGTAAAACTGTTTTTT.

This clone was recorded only once. The rearrangement links TRBV30 to TRBJ1-1; TRBD1 might be the D (5 bases). CDR1 and CDR2 (germline): GTSNPN, SVGIG (reference sequence). Trimming left V 5 bases short and J 1 base short, with 11 bases between. This CDR3 has 13 residues. The CDR3 DNA follows: TGTGCCTGGGAGCAGGGACGGAACACTGAAGCTTTCTTT. Its translation: CAWEQGRNTEAFF.

Here the CDR3 reads CAWSPGQGFEQYF. In DNA form, the CDR3 reads TGTGCCTGGAGCCCGGGACAGGGTTTCGAGCAGTACTTC. J is TRBJ2-7 and V is TRBV30, with 9 bases that match TRBD1. Germline lookup yields CDR1 GTSNPN and CDR2 SVGIG (reference sequence). V was pared by 3 bases and J by 6 bases, with 6 bases of the junction left unmatched. CDR3 length equals 13 residues.

This sequence joins TRBV5-6 and TRBJ1-1, with D possibly being TRBD1 (5 bases). V was pared by 0 bases and J by 2 bases, with 14 bases between. In germline, CDR1 is SGHDT, CDR2 YYEEEE. The CDR3 sequence is 16 residues long. The DNA for the CDR3 is TGTGCCAGCAGCTTGGATATCGGACAAACTAACACTGAAGCTTTCTTT. Translated: CASSLDIGQTNTEAFF.

The genes are TRBV5-1 and TRBJ2-1; D is uncertain. Trimming cost V 0 bases and J 9 bases, with 10 bases left between them. The CDR3 covers 13 residues. Germline assignment: CDR1 SGHRS and CDR2 YFSETQ. The CDR3 is CASSLVLGSEQFF. The CDR3 DNA follows: TGCGCCAGCAGCTTGGTGTTGGGAAGTGAGCAGTTCTTC. The variable domain in full, completed from reference TRBV5-1 and TRBJ2-1, reads KAGVTQTPRYLIKTRGQQVTLSCSPISGHRSVSWYQQTPGQGLQFLFEYFSETQRNKGNFPGRFSGRQFSNSRSEMNVSTLELGDSALYLCASSLVLGSEQFFGPGTRLTVL.

The gene calls are TRBV30 and TRBJ2-1, with D perhaps matching TRBD1 or TRBD2 (5 bases each). The CDR3 has 14 residues. Germline V lookup: CDR1 GTSNPN, CDR2 SVGIG (reference sequence). Trimming left V 0 bases short and J 5 bases short, with 11 bases between. The CDR3 DNA reads as TGTGCCTGGAGTGTTTGGGGGATGGACAATGAGCAGTTCTTC. As protein: CAWSVWGMDNEQFF. Full variable domain (rest looked up from reference TRBV30 and TRBJ2-1): SQTIHQWPATLVQPVGSPLSLECTVEGTSNPNLYWYRQAAGRGLQLLFYSVGIGQISSEVPQNLSASRPQDRQFILSSKKLLLSDSGFYLCAWSVWGMDNEQFFGPGTRLTVL.

The rearrangement joins TRBV19 to TRBJ2-2; TRBD2 agrees at 10 bases. CDR1 and CDR2 from the germline V gene are LNHDA and SQIVND (reference sequence). The ends lost 6 bases at V and 3 bases at J; junction bases unmatched: 7. The CDR3 totals 16 residues. The CDR3 region has the DNA TGTGCCAGTAGGTTAGCGGGGGGAGTAGACACCGGGGAGCTGTTTTTT. Its protein product is CASRLAGGVDTGELFF.

This chain joins TRBV6-4 and TRBJ2-5; 9 bases match TRBD2. V shed 5 bases and J 4 bases; nucleotides not matched to a gene: 8. This CDR3 is built from 15 residues. CDR1 MRHNA and CDR2 SNTAGT come from the germline V gene. The CDR3 DNA is TGTGCCAGCAGTACCATAGCGGGAGCGGCAGAGACCCAGTACTTC. It codes for CASSTIAGAAETQYF.

The rearrangement uses TRBV30 and TRBJ1-1; D call uncertain. The CDR3 has 14 residues. Germline CDR1 reads GTSNPN; CDR2 reads SVGIG (reference sequence). The V end was cut by 6 bases, the J end by 0 bases, with 14 bases between. Written as DNA, the CDR3 is TGTGCCTGTTTAGTACGGCATTTGAACACTGAAGCTTTCTTT. Translation: CACLVRHLNTEAFF.

This clone came up once. The chain joins TRBV19 to TRBJ1-2; 9 nucleotides agree with TRBD1. In germline, CDR1 is LNHDA, CDR2 SQIVND (reference sequence). The CDR3 covers 12 residues. The junction had 2 bases not matched to a gene; V was cut back by 6 bases and J by 6 bases. In DNA form, the CDR3 reads TGTGCCAGTAGACGGGACAGGGATGGCTACACCTTC. Its protein is CASRRDRDGYTF.

The chain links TRBV5-1 to TRBJ2-1; 14 nucleotides line up with TRBD2. The CDR3 has 15 amino acids. V dropped 4 bases and J dropped 6; count of bases not matched to a gene: 3. CDR1 is SGHRS and CDR2 is YFSETQ in the germline V gene. CDR3 nucleotides: TGCGCCAGCAGCCTGACTAGCGGGGGGGGCAATGAGCAGTTCTTC. Its translation: CASSLTSGGGNEQFF.

The chain combines TRBV25-1 with TRBJ2-1, with D maybe TRBD1 (6 bases). Germline-derived CDR1 and CDR2 are MGHDK and SYGVNS. The CDR3 length is 15 residues. V gave up 2 bases and J gave up 4 bases, with 12 bases separating them. The CDR3 bases are TGTGCCAGCAGTGAAGGGGGCGCGGGTTACAATGAGCAGTTCTTC. Protein: CASSEGGAGYNEQFF. The variable domain in full, with the rest retrieved from reference TRBV25-1 and TRBJ2-1, is EADIYQTPRYLVIGTGKKITLECSQTMGHDKMYWYQQDPGMELHLIHYSYGVNSTEKGDLSSESTVSRIRTEHFPLTLESARPSHTSQYLCASSEGGAGYNEQFFGPGTRLTVL.

The chain is built from TRBV10-2 and TRBJ2-5; TRBD1 might be the D (5 bases). Trimming shortened V by 8 bases and J by 5 bases, and 12 bases separated the two germline ends. The germline V gene has CDR1 WSHSY and CDR2 SAAADI. The CDR3 is 12 amino acids. CDR3: CASGQGGETQYF. CDR3 bases: TGCGCCAGCGGCCAGGGTGGGGAGACCCAGTACTTC.

CDR3 bases: TGTGCCAGCAGCTTCTTAGCGTCCCACGAGCAGTACTTC. This sequence encodes CASSFLASHEQYF. V and J are TRBV7-8 and TRBJ2-7; TRBD2 might be the D (5 bases). Trimming removed 3 bases at V and 5 bases at J, with 11 bases between. The CDR3 sequence is 13 residues long. The germline CDR1 and CDR2 sequences are SGHVS and FQNEAQ.

The chain recombines TRBV5-1 with TRBJ1-5; TRBD1 aligns across 7 bases. CDR1 is SGHRS and CDR2 is YFSETQ in the germline V gene. The ends lost 0 bases at V and 5 bases at J; junction bases unmatched: 5. The CDR3 extends over 15 amino acids. The CDR3 nucleotides read TGCGCCAGCAGCTTGGAGGGACAGAGTTATCAGCCCCAGCATTTT. Protein: CASSLEGQSYQPQHF.

The V call is TRBV28, the J call TRBJ1-5, with 7 bases identical to TRBD1. Germline V CDR1 and CDR2: MDHEN, SYDVKM. The CDR3 runs 13 residues. Germline trimming cut 7 bases from V and 4 bases from J; bases unmatched to any gene: 4. CDR3 protein: CASISGGNQPQHF. The CDR3 region has the DNA TGTGCCAGCATATCAGGGGGGAATCAGCCCCAGCATTTT. The variable domain in full, completed from reference TRBV28 and TRBJ1-5, reads DVKVTQSSRYLVKRTGEKVFLECVQDMDHENMFWYRQDPGLGLRLIYFSYDVKMKEKGDIPEGYSVSREKKERFSLILESASTNQTSMYLCASISGGNQPQHFGDGTRLSIL.

This chain connects TRBV30 to TRBJ2-5; TRBD1 matches at 12 bases. V dropped 5 bases and J dropped 4; count of bases not matched to a gene: 11. This CDR3 has 16 residues. Per germline, CDR1 GTSNPN and CDR2 SVGIG (reference sequence). The CDR3, as DNA: TGTGCCTGGGTCCGGGACAGGGGGCTATTAGGAGAGACCCAGTACTTC. This encodes CAWVRDRGLLGETQYF.

Here the CDR3 reads CSVCFPAGVKTEAFF. Here the CDR3 DNA reads TGCAGCGTTTGTTTCCCGGCGGGGGTAAAGACTGAAGCTTTCTTT. The genes are TRBV29-1 and TRBJ1-1; tentative D call: TRBD1 (5 bases). CDR1 SQVTM and CDR2 ANQGSEA come from the germline V gene. V was shortened by 5 bases and J by 5 bases, with 21 bases between the two germline ends. The CDR3 has 15 amino acids.